This section outlines one TCR beta chain sequence together with its context. The antigen remains undetermined. The length of the CDR3 is 12 residues. With V trimmed by 9 bases and J by 5 bases, 4 bases remained unmatched. Assay used: immunoSEQ multiplex PCR; TCRdb lists only in-frame clones, some missing. The table records 78,000 or so clones, 88% of them present only once. The data were taken from a study of T cell responses to AZD1222 COVID-19 vaccine. Study conclusions and caveats: Mostly white British, mostly female donors; authors suggested clonal diversity may be underestimated. Close to half of all spike-specific TCRs reportedly target regions of the variants that are unmutated.

This material consisted of peripheral blood, taken on day 0 of AZD1222 vaccination. The chain combines TRBV12-3 or TRBV12-4 with TRBJ1-2, with 9 bases fitting TRBD1. The TCR sequence derives from an adult in good health. CDR3: CASATGGYGYTF. CDR3 coding DNA: TGTGCCAGTGCGACAGGGGGGTATGGCTACACCTTC.